This is a list of T cell receptor beta chains from one sample in a study of identical twins. A single record per CDR3 protein comes from TCRdb applying MiXCR to the 5' RACE reads. The table includes about 240,000 distinct CDR3 sequences, roughly a tenth detected once. Input material: memory T cells sorted from blood. Source of these receptors: a man in his fifties in good health. Both conserved end residues are part of each CDR3. The D gene is left open where the match is weak. Rows may omit the clone size; those that give it use once, few, many or a size class.

V gene	D gene	clone size	J gene	CDR3 protein	CDR3 DNA
TRBV20-1	TRBD2	many	TRBJ2-3	CSARDSLGLAGGTDTQYF	TGCAGTGCTAGAGATTCCCTGGGACTAGCGGGAGGAACAGATACGCAGTATTTT
TRBV28	TRBD1	few	TRBJ1-1	CASSLLTGGGTEAFF	TGTGCCAGCAGTTTACTAACAGGGGGCGGTACTGAAGCTTTCTTT
TRBV5-1	NA	few	TRBJ1-4	CASSLAGGRVPLVF	TGCGCCAGCAGCTTGGCGGGCGGAAGAGTCCCGCTGGTTTTT
TRBV7-9	NA	once	TRBJ1-3	CASSIRRSGNTIYF	TGTGCCAGCAGCATCAGACGCTCTGGAAACACCATATATTTT
TRBV10-1	TRBD2	NA	TRBJ2-7	CASSDGTSVYEQYF	TGCGCCAGCAGTGATGGGACTAGCGTCTACGAGCAGTACTTC
TRBV7-7	TRBD2	few	TRBJ2-5	CASSLEAAGGETQYF	TGTGCCAGCAGCTTGGAGGCAGCGGGGGGGGAGACCCAGTACTTC
TRBV7-8	NA	few	TRBJ2-7	CASRPTRDNAYEQYF	TGTGCCAGCAGACCAACCCGGGACAACGCCTACGAGCAGTACTTC
TRBV6-1	NA	NA	TRBJ2-1	CASTYAGTPLNEQFF	TGTGCCAGCACCTACGCCGGGACCCCGTTGAATGAGCAGTTCTTC
TRBV3-1	NA	few	TRBJ2-7	CASSPLGGFLYEQYF	TGTGCCAGCAGCCCCTTGGGGGGCTTCCTTTACGAGCAGTACTTC
TRBV18	TRBD2	once	TRBJ2-2	CASSPKRGEYTGELFF	TGTGCCAGCTCCCCAAAGCGGGGGGAATACACCGGGGAGCTGTTTTTT
TRBV20-1	TRBD2	many	TRBJ2-3	CSARDPMGSSGPATDTQYF	TGCAGTGCTAGAGATCCGATGGGAAGTAGCGGGCCTGCCACAGATACGCAGTATTTT
TRBV20-1	TRBD2	few	TRBJ2-1	CSARVLAGYNEQFF	TGCAGTGCTAGAGTTCTAGCGGGATACAATGAGCAGTTCTTC
TRBV10-3	NA	few	TRBJ2-6	CAIRDSGANVLTF	TGTGCCATCAGGGACTCGGGGGCCAACGTCCTGACTTTC
TRBV19	TRBD1	few	TRBJ2-4	CASSGRTGAGAKNIQYF	TGTGCCAGTAGTGGAAGGACAGGGGCAGGGGCCAAAAACATTCAGTACTTC
TRBV6-2/TRBV6-3	TRBD2	NA	TRBJ2-2	CASSNREGRTGELFF	TGTGCCAGCAGTAACCGGGAGGGTAGGACCGGGGAGCTGTTTTTT
TRBV5-1	TRBD1	few	TRBJ1-6	CASSLGQGINSPLHF	TGCGCCAGCAGCTTGGGACAGGGTATTAATTCACCCCTCCATTTT
TRBV9	NA	NA	TRBJ2-3	CASSPRSGTDTQYF	TGTGCCAGCAGCCCGCGTAGCGGCACAGATACGCAGTATTTT
TRBV6-4	NA	few	TRBJ2-1	CASSGFGEQFF	TGTGCCAGCAGTGGGTTCGGGGAGCAGTTCTTC
TRBV4-3	NA	NA	TRBJ1-1	CASSQVTTGTEAFF	TGCGCCAGCAGCCAAGTTACTACGGGCACTGAAGCTTTCTTT
TRBV15	TRBD1	many	TRBJ2-1	CATSRQLTGASNEQFF	TGTGCCACCAGCAGACAACTTACAGGGGCCAGCAATGAGCAGTTCTTC
TRBV7-9	TRBD2	few	TRBJ2-7	CASSSGTSSYEQYF	TGTGCCAGCAGCTCCGGGACTAGTTCCTACGAGCAGTACTTC
TRBV6-1	NA	many	TRBJ2-7	CASTPRGATVLSEQYF	TGTGCCAGCACTCCCCGGGGGGCCACGGTTCTCTCCGAGCAGTACTTC
TRBV20-1	TRBD1	few	TRBJ2-7	CSATGETYEQYF	TGCAGTGCGACAGGGGAAACGTACGAGCAGTACTTC
TRBV3-1	NA	many	TRBJ2-1	CASSRLRGEFYNEQFF	TGTGCCAGCAGCCGGCTTAGGGGGGAGTTCTACAATGAGCAGTTCTTC
TRBV15	TRBD1	few	TRBJ2-1	CATSRRQGLDEQFF	TGTGCCACCAGCCGAAGACAGGGTCTCGATGAGCAGTTCTTC
TRBV20-1	TRBD2	many	TRBJ2-1	CSAISGRPPRRDEQFF	TGCAGTGCTATTAGCGGGAGGCCCCCTAGAAGGGATGAGCAGTTCTTC
TRBV5-1	NA	NA	TRBJ1-6	CASSRGEGRPNSPLHF	TGCGCCAGCAGCAGGGGAGAGGGACGGCCGAATTCACCCCTCCACTTT
TRBV7-8	NA	few	TRBJ2-3	CASSLVRLVHTDTQYF	TGTGCCAGCAGCTTAGTAAGGTTGGTTCACACGGATACGCAGTATTTT
TRBV20-1	NA	NA	TRBJ1-5	CSASSTGTADSNQPQHF	TGCAGTGCTAGCAGCACCGGGACGGCCGATAGCAATCAGCCCCAGCATTTT
TRBV7-2	NA	many	TRBJ1-5	CASSTRGNQPQHF	TGTGCCAGCAGCACCCGGGGCAATCAGCCCCAGCATTTT
TRBV29-1	TRBD1	many	TRBJ2-1	CSVGTGPSNEQFF	TGCAGCGTGGGGACAGGGCCCAGCAATGAGCAGTTCTTC
TRBV29-1	NA	many	TRBJ1-1	CSVGLAGGRTEAFF	TGCAGCGTTGGGCTAGCGGGGGGGCGCACTGAAGCTTTCTTT
TRBV7-2	NA	many	TRBJ1-6	CASSLAGGSLHF	TGTGCCAGCAGCTTAGCGGGTGGATCCCTCCACTTT
TRBV12-3/TRBV12-4	NA	many	TRBJ2-2	CASSLRSSWGAGELFF	TGTGCCAGCAGTTTAAGATCGTCCTGGGGCGCCGGGGAGCTGTTTTTT
TRBV27	NA	NA	TRBJ2-3	CASSTRQKTGTQYF	TGTGCCAGCAGTACCAGACAGAAAACGGGTACGCAGTATTTT
TRBV12-3/TRBV12-4	TRBD2	NA	TRBJ2-7	CASSLSGVRSYEQYF	TGTGCCAGCAGTCTTAGCGGGGTCCGCTCCTACGAGCAGTACTTC
TRBV12-3/TRBV12-4	TRBD1	many	TRBJ2-7	CASSRYDRDRSYEQYF	TGTGCCAGCAGCCGATACGACAGGGATAGGTCCTACGAGCAGTACTTC
TRBV5-1	NA	many	TRBJ1-6	CATRREDYNSPLHF	TGCGCCACACGCCGGGAAGACTATAATTCACCCCTCCACTTT
TRBV20-1	NA	NA	TRBJ2-2	CSASGGGEIGTGELFF	TGCAGTGCTAGTGGGGGCGGGGAGATCGGGACCGGGGAGCTGTTTTTT
TRBV19	NA	NA	TRBJ1-3	CASSMGTGPRIGNTIYF	TGTGCCAGTAGTATGGGTACAGGGCCCAGGATTGGAAACACCATATATTTT
TRBV7-6	TRBD1	few	TRBJ2-3	CASRRDRGDLDTQYF	TGTGCCAGCAGGAGGGACAGGGGGGATTTAGATACGCAGTATTTT